The text below deals with one T cell receptor beta chain. This clone's antigen is unknown. With a much larger clone just one base away, this may be a read error. This sample was taken from a study of tumor and adjacent non-tumor tissue in lung cancer (dated by TCRdb to the late 2010s). For context, the study as a whole: By cancer type, the cohort comprised eleven to twelve adenocarcinoma patients, 2 squamous cell carcinoma patients and 1 small cell lung cancer patient. The 15 enrolled patients, of whom 10 were men and 5 were women, were aged about 31 to 85 years and were diagnosed with TNM stage I to III disease. The study compared bulk TCRbeta repertoires from lung tumor tissue and matched distant non-tumor lung tissue of under 16 lung cancer patients. For each patient, one tumor sample and one normal lung sample were taken, giving approximately 29 paired specimens that underwent TCRbeta CDR3 sequencing. A total of 95 million to 150 million productive TCRbeta reads were generated by sequencing, corresponding to an average of about 4.17 million reads per sample. Points the paper makes about the study in general: Significantly higher TCR diversity (inverse Simpson) was observed in tumor tissue than in normal lung tissue (approximately 400 vs 170, P = 0.0075, Mann-Whitney U test). A significantly larger cumulative share of the repertoire was made up by the top 100 clones in normal lung than in tumor tissue. Neither the sequencing platform nor unique molecular identifiers are mentioned in the methods. Significantly higher TCR diversity was found in younger patients, and higher tumor TCR diversity was associated with shorter overall and disease-free survival. Because peripheral blood was not sequenced, blood TCRbeta repertoires in the lung cancer patients of the study were not examined. With only about 16 patients in the cohort, the authors noted that larger samples and more detailed clinical data are needed.

RNA was extracted from bulk unsorted tissue and checked for quality with a NanoDrop ND-1000 and an Agilent 2100. All donors had newly diagnosed lung cancer, had not received prior chemotherapy, and were admitted for thoracic surgery in China between August and November 2014. Patients with previous radiotherapy or chemotherapy, or with another concurrent cancer, were excluded from the study. Pieces of surgical tissue measuring about 1-2.1 cm3 were kept in RNAlater solution and stored at -80 degrees C until use. Library creation used multiplex PCR. TCRdb names Illumina HiSeq 2500 as the instrument used. TCRbeta libraries were constructed through three rounds of nested PCR with primers (Table S4) according to protocols adapted from ARM-PCR. Before sequencing, PCR products of 200-500 bp were cut from the gel and purified using the QIAquick gel extraction kit. On the study's bioinformatics: Trimmomatic was used to clean the reads, FLASH was used to merge the reads into complete CDR3 sequences, and MiTCR was used to assign the reads to V(D)J germline segments. Clonal diversity was calculated as the inverse Simpson's index using VDJtools. Productive reads were defined as in-frame sequences without a premature stop codon. In-frame beta chains were kept once TCRdb had trimmed the public reads at Q25 with fastp and called clones with MiXCR. Under each unique CDR3 protein, matching rows form one entry showing the most common genes and DNA. TCRdb, not the original authors, processed these V and J calls. The sample table holds around 70,000 distinct CDR3 sequences, of which 55% to 85% were seen once. In total, the top ten clones hold 28% of the sample.

V is cut back by 4 bases and J by 7 bases, with 9 bases in the junction unmatched. Including cysteine and phenylalanine, the CDR3 has 14 amino acids. Only the CDR3 part of the read is kept: 42 bases, read in frame from the first base. Reading the germline V gene gives CDR1 SGHDN and CDR2 FVKESK. The origin of this receptor is a man in his fifties or sixties with non-small cell lung cancer. The chain is made from TRBV14 and TRBJ2-7, and 8 junctional nucleotides match TRBD2. The sequenced material came from lung tumor tissue. The DNA is TGTGCCAGCAGCCCGGGACTAGTGGCGCCGGAGCAGTACTTC. Its protein product is CASSPGLVAPEQYF.